Below, 7 T cell receptor beta chains from the same sample are listed, as sequenced in a study of cytomegalovirus exposure and HLA in healthy donors. Primers included in the PCR were 60 Vbeta and 13 Jbeta primers. Sequencing was performed with immunoSEQ multiplex PCR; in TCRdb, only in-frame clones are kept and a portion is missing. The table has about 120,000 clones, under 85% seen once; the top ten hold around 1.7%. The sample comprised PBMCs. The receptor set was obtained from a woman between 18 and 29 years old in good health and CMV-seronegative.

This chain joins TRBV10-2 and TRBJ2-2; 8 positions match TRBD1. CDR1 is WSHSY, CDR2 SAAADI, per germline. The CDR3 totals 14 residues. J lost 2 bases, V lost 8 bases, and 4 bases had no gene match. In nucleotides, the CDR3 is TGCGCCAGCGGAACAGGGGGTAACACCGGGGAGCTGTTTTTT. Protein sequence: CASGTGGNTGELFF.

This clone was counted a few times. V and J are TRBV6-1 and TRBJ1-5, with TRBD1 matching 8 bases. V gave up 6 bases and J gave up 3 bases; unmatched junction bases: 7. The CDR3 extends over 15 amino acids. The germline V gene encodes CDR1 MNHNS and CDR2 SASEGT. The CDR3 protein is CASSRTGRDNQPQHF. The CDR3 nucleotides read TGTGCCAGCAGCAGGACAGGGAGGGACAATCAGCCCCAGCATTTT.

J is TRBJ1-2 and V is TRBV6-5; perhaps TRBD1 as D (6 bases). The germline gives CDR1 MNHEY, CDR2 SVGAGI. The V end was cut by 4 bases, the J end by 12 bases, with 21 bases between. The CDR3 covers 14 residues. The CDR3 coding sequence is TGTGCCAGCAGTTCATTCGAGAGGCAGGGGAAAAACACCTTC. As protein: CASSSFERQGKNTF.

This sequence joins TRBV4-1 and TRBJ2-2; D unresolved. V was pared by 5 bases and J by 7 bases, with 8 bases between. CDR3 size: 12 residues. The germline gives CDR1 MGHRA, CDR2 YSYEKL. As DNA, the CDR3 is TGCGCCAGCAGCAGAGGCGGCGGGGAGCTGTTTTTT. Translation: CASSRGGGELFF.

This sequence joins TRBV4-1 and TRBJ2-1; perhaps TRBD2 as D (5 bases). V was cut by 4 bases and J by 3 bases, with 10 bases left in between. The CDR3 is 14 residues long. CDR1 and CDR2 from the germline V gene are MGHRA and YSYEKL. As DNA, the CDR3 is TGCGCCAGCAGCCCCGGGAATTTCTACAATGAGCAGTTCTTC. This encodes CASSPGNFYNEQFF.

CDR3 nucleotides: TGTGCCAGCAGTTTATTGCATAAGGGACAGGTGGGATATGGCTACACCTTC. This gives the protein CASSLLHKGQVGYGYTF. This sequence joins TRBV28 and TRBJ1-2; 8 nucleotides match TRBD1. The length of the CDR3 is 17 residues. Germline V gene sequence: CDR1 MDHEN, CDR2 SYDVKM. Trimming cost V 1 base and J 5 bases; bases outside gene matches: 12.

V usage is TRBV19 and J usage is TRBJ2-5; D is unresolved. Germline CDR1 is LNHDA and CDR2 is SQIVND (reference sequence). CDR3 length equals 13 residues. V lost 4 bases to trimming and J lost 1 base, with 7 bases between them. The CDR3 region has the DNA TGTGCCAGTAGTACCGCGATCCAAGAGACCCAGTACTTC. This encodes CASSTAIQETQYF. The complete variable domain, with remaining parts taken from reference TRBV19 and TRBJ2-5, reads DGGITQSPKYLFRKEGQNVTLSCEQNLNHDAMYWYRQDPGQGLRLIYYSQIVNDFQKGDIAEGYSVSREKKESFPLTVTSAQKNPTAFYLCASSTAIQETQYFGPGTRLLVL.